A selection of T cell receptor beta chains follows, all from one sample in a study of blood T cell repertoires in COVID-19. The repertoire was sequenced with immunoSEQ multiplex PCR; TCRdb's copy has only in-frame clones and lacks some. The sample lists about 170,000 clones, about 83% seen once, with 3% to 4% in the top ten. The sequencing sample was made of peripheral blood. The receptors here all came from a man aged 18 to 35 with active or convalescent COVID-19. CDR3s include the opening cysteine and the closing phenylalanine or tryptophan. Not all rows give a size; the values are once, few, many and, for expanded clones, a class.

>TRBJ1-5|-|TRBV11-2
CASSLAGSNQPQHF
>TRBJ2-1|-|TRBV19
CASSTRGNDEQFF
>TRBJ2-4|-|TRBV7-9
CASSPQDRGAKNIQYF
>TRBJ2-5|-|TRBV5-5
CASSSSEAQETQYF
>TRBJ2-7|-|TRBV4-3
CASSQGSGGVGYEQYF
>TRBJ2-5|-|TRBV12-3/TRBV12-4
CASTPGESKTQYF
>TRBJ2-3|-|TRBV24-1
CATSDLAGGSDTQYF
>TRBJ2-3|-|TRBV5-1
CASSFEASTDTQYF
>TRBJ1-3|-|TRBV6-5
CASSYSIQGGNTIYF
>TRBJ2-1|-|TRBV24-1
CATSDWDRSYNEQFF
>TRBJ1-2|-|TRBV10-3
CAIRGDGQGSYTF
>TRBJ2-1|-|TRBV11-2
CASSPQFSSGNEQFF
>TRBJ2-5|-|TRBV2
CASREGTSGGTQYF
>TRBJ2-2|-|TRBV7-8
CASSPRGFSTGELFF
>TRBJ2-7|-|TRBV2
CASRDNYEQYF
>TRBJ1-2|-|TRBV25-1
CASSVSLQDGYTF
>TRBJ2-1|-|TRBV25-1
CASSEYSYREMKFF
>TRBJ2-1|-|TRBV5-6
CASSPWVGTSGNEQFF
>TRBJ1-1|-|TRBV28
CASKGGTGLAFF
>TRBJ2-1|-|TRBV29-1
CSYESGENEQFF
>TRBJ1-1|-|TRBV6-2/TRBV6-3
CASSYIAEVNTEAFF
>TRBJ1-2|-|TRBV7-2
CASSLDRDRGSADYGYTF
>TRBJ1-3|-|TRBV11-3
CASSQREAPGNTIYF
>TRBJ1-2|-|TRBV9
CASGAGNYGYTF
>TRBJ1-1|once|TRBV4-1
CASSPRQGHTEAFF
>TRBJ1-6|-|TRBV27
CASGQGVDSPLHF
>TRBJ2-7|few|TRBV5-1
CASSFGGGTEQYF
>TRBJ1-2|-|TRBV7-9
CASSSRTENYGYTF
>TRBJ2-3|-|TRBV5-1
CASSGWAGFADTQYF
>TRBJ1-1|-|TRBV11-2
CASSFNQGPEAFF
>TRBJ1-1|-|TRBV5-6
CASSLLGGGSGKAFF
>TRBJ2-7|-|TRBV4-2
CASSQGRREQYF
>TRBJ2-7|-|TRBV10-3
CAISESGRTNEQYF
>TRBJ2-3|-|TRBV5-6
CASSLLGVPSHTDTQYF
>TRBJ2-1|-|TRBV10-2
CASTETGYSYNEQFF
>TRBJ2-1|-|TRBV5-6
CASSSLVQVGEQFF
>TRBJ2-7|-|TRBV18
CASSPAQGPLYEQYF
>TRBJ1-6|-|TRBV7-9
CASSQNSPLHF
>TRBJ2-1|-|TRBV29-1
CSVLTISYNEQFF
>TRBJ2-7|-|TRBV30
CAWTPGWNEQYF
>TRBJ2-1|-|TRBV2
CASRGGLAQEQFF
>TRBJ1-5|-|TRBV30
CAWSVRQGGNQPQHF
>TRBJ1-4|-|TRBV15
CATSRKLGQANEKLFF
>TRBJ1-5|-|TRBV24-1
CATSDAGGYNQPQHF
>TRBJ1-2|-|TRBV7-6
CASSLAAQGPGYTF
>TRBJ1-2|-|TRBV5-6
CASTWGSGGWGYTF
>TRBJ1-5|-|TRBV28
CASSLRTGSDNQPQHF
>TRBJ2-3|-|TRBV3-1/TRBV3-2
CATRGGGEITDTQYF
>TRBJ1-2|-|TRBV20-1
CSASYQEGYTF
>TRBJ1-2|-|TRBV9
CASSVGWASNYGYTF
>TRBJ1-1|-|TRBV2
CASSLQLNTEAFF
>TRBJ1-2|-|TRBV2
CASSGPGGLDGYTF